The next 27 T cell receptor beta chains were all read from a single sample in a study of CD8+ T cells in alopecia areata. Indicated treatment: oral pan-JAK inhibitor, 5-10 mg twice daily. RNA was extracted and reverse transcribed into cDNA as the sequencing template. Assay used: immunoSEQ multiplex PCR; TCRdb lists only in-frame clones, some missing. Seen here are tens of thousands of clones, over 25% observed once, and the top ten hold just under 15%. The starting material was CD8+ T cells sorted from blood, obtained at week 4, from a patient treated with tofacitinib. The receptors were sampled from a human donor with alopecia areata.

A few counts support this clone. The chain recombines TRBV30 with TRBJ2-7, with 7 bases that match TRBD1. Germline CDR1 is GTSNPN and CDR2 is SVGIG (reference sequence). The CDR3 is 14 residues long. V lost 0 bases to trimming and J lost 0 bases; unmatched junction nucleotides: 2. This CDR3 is CAWSVGGPSYEQYF. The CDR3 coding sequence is TGTGCCTGGAGTGTAGGGGGCCCCTCCTACGAGCAGTACTTC.

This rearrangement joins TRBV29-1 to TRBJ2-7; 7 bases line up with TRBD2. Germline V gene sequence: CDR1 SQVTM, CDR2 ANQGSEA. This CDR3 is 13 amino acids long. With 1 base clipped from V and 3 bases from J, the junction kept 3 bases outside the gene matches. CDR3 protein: CSVEASGNYEQYF. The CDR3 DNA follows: TGCAGCGTTGAAGCTAGCGGTAACTACGAGCAGTACTTC.

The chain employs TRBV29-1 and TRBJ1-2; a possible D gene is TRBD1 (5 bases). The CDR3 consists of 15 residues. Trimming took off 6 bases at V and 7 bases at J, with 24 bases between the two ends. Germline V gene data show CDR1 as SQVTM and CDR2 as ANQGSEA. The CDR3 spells CSVARGPFSGTGYTF. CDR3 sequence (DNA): TGCAGCGTCGCCCGGGGCCCGTTCTCTGGGACTGGCTACACCTTC.

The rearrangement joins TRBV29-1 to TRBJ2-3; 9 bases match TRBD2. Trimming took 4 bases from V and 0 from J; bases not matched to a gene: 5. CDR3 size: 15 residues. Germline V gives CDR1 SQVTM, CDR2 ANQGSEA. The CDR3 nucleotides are TGCAGCGTTGTTAGCGGGAGCTCTAGCACAGATACGCAGTATTTT. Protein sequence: CSVVSGSSSTDTQYF.

This CDR3 is CAWSVRIFEAFF. The CDR3 nucleotides read TGTGCCTGGAGTGTACGTATATTTGAAGCTTTCTTT. The chain recombines TRBV30 with TRBJ1-1; unclear D gene. Germline CDR1 GTSNPN, CDR2 SVGIG (reference sequence). V was clipped by 0 bases and J by 7 bases, with 9 bases between them. The CDR3 totals 12 residues.

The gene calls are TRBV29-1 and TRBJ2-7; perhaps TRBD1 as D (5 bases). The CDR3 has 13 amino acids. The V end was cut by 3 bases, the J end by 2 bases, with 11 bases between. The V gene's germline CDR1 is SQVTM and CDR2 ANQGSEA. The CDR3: CSVESGNAYEQYF. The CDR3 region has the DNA TGCAGCGTTGAGTCAGGGAACGCCTACGAGCAGTACTTC.

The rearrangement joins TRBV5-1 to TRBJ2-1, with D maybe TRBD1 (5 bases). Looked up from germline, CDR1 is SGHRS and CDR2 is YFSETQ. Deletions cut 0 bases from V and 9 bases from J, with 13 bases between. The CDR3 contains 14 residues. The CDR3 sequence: CASSLGQGIIEQFF. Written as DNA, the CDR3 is TGCGCCAGCAGCTTGGGGCAGGGTATTATTGAGCAGTTCTTC.

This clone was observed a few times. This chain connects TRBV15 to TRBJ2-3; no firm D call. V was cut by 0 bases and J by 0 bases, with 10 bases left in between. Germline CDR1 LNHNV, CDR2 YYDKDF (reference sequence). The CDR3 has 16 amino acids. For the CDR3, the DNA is TGTGCCACCAGCAGAGAGACGGACCGGAGCACAGATACGCAGTATTTT. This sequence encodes CATSRETDRSTDTQYF.

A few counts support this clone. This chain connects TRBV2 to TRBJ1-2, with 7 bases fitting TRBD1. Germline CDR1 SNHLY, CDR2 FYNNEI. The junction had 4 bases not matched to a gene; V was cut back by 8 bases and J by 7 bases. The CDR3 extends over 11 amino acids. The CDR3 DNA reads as TGTGCCAGCCCCGGGACAGCTGGCTACACCTTC. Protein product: CASPGTAGYTF. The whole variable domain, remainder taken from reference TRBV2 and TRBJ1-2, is EPEVTQTPSHQVTQMGQEVILRCVPISNHLYFYWYRQILGQKVEFLVSFYNNEISEKSEIFDDQFSVERPDGSNFTLKIRSTKLEDSAMYFCASPGTAGYTFGSGTRLTVV.

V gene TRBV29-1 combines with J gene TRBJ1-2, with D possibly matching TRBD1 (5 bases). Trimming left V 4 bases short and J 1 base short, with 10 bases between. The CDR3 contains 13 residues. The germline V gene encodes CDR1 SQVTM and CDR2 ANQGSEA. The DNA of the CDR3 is TGCAGCGTTGGGGACGGATTTAACTATGGCTACACCTTC. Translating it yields CSVGDGFNYGYTF.

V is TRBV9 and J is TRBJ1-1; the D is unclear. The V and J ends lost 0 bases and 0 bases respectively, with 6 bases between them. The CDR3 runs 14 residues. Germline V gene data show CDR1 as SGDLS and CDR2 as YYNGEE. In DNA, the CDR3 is TGTGCCAGCAGCGTAGTACAGCTGAACACTGAAGCTTTCTTT. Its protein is CASSVVQLNTEAFF.

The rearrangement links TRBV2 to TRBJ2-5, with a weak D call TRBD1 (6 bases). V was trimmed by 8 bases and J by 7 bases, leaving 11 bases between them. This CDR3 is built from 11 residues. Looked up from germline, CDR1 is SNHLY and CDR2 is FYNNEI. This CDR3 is CASQQGGTQYF. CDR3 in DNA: TGTGCCAGCCAACAGGGCGGGACCCAGTACTTC.

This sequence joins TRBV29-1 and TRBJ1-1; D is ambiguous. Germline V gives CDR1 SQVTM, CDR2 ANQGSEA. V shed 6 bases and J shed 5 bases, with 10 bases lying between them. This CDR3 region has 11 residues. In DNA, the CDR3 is TGCAGCGTCGACCAACCGACTGAAGCTTTCTTT. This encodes CSVDQPTEAFF.

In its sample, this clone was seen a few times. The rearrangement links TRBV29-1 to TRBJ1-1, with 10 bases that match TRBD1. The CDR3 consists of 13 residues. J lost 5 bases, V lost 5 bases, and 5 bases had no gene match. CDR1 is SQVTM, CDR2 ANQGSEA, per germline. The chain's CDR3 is CSVPGQGGTEAFF. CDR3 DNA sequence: TGCAGCGTTCCCGGACAGGGGGGGACTGAAGCTTTCTTT.

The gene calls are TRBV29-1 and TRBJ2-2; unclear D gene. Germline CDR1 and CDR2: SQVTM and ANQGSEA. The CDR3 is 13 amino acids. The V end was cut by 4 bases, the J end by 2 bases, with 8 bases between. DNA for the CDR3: TGCAGCGTTGTATGGTCAAACACCGGGGAGCTGTTTTTT. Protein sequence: CSVVWSNTGELFF.

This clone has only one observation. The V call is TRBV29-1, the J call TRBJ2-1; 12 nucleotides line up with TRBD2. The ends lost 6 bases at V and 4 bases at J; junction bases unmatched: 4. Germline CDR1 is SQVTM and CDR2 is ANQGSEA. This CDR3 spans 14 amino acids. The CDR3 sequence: CSVIGLAGYNEQFF. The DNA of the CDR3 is TGCAGCGTGATTGGACTAGCGGGATACAATGAGCAGTTCTTC.

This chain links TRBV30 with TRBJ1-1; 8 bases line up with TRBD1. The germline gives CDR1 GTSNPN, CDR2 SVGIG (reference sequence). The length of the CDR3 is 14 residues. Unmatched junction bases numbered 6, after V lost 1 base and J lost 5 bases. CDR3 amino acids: CAWSGDRIGTEAFF. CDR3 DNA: TGTGCCTGGAGTGGGGACAGGATTGGAACTGAAGCTTTCTTT.

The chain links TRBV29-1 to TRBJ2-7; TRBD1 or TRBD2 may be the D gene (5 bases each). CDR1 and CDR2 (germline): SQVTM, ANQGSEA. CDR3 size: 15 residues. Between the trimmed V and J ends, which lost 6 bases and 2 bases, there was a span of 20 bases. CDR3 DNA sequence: TGCAGCGTCTTAATTCCCGGGACGGGAACCTACGAGCAGTACTTC. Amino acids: CSVLIPGTGTYEQYF.

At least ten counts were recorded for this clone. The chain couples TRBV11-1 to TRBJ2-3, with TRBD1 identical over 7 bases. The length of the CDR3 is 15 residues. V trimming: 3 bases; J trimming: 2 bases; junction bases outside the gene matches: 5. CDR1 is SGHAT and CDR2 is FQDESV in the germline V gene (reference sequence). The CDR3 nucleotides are TGTGCCAGCAGCTTGGGACAGAGCTCCACAGATACGCAGTATTTT. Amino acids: CASSLGQSSTDTQYF.

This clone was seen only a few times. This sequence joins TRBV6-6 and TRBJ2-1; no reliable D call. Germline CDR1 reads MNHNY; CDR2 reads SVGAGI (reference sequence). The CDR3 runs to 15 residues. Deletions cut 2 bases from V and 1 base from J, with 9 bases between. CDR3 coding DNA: TGTGCCAGCAGTTACGAGACGACTTCCTACAATGAGCAGTTCTTC. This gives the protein CASSYETTSYNEQFF.

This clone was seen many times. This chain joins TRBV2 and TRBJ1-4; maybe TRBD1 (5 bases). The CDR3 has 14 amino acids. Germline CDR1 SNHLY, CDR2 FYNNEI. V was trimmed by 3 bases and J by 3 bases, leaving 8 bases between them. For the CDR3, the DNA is TGTGCCAGCAGTGACAGGGTCTCTAATGAAAAACTGTTTTTT. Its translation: CASSDRVSNEKLFF.

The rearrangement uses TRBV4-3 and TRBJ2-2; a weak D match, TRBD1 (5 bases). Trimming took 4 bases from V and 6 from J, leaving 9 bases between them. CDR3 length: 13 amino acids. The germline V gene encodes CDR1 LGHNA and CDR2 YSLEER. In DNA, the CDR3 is TGCGCCAGCAGCCTCAGGGTTTCCGGGGAGCTGTTTTTT. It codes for CASSLRVSGELFF.

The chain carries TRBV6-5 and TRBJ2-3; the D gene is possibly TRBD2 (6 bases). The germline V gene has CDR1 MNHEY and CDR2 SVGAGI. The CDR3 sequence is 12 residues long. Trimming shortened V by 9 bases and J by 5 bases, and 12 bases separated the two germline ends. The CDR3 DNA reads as TGTGCCAGTAGGGACGGGGGAGATACGCAGTATTTT. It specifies CASRDGGDTQYF.

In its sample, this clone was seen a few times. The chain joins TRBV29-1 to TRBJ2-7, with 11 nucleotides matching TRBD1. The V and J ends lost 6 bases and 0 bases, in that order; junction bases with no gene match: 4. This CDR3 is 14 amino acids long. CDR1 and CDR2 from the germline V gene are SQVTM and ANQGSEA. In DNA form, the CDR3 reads TGCAGCGTCGACGGGACAGGGGGCTCCTACGAGCAGTACTTC. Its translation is CSVDGTGGSYEQYF.

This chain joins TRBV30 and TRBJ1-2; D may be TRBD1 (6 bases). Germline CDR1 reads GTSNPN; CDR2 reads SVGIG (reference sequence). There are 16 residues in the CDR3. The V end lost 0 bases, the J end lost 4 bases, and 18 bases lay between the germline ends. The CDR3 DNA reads TGTGCCTGGAGTGTACGGGTGGGGGCGCCGGGCTATGGCTACACCTTC. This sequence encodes CAWSVRVGAPGYGYTF.

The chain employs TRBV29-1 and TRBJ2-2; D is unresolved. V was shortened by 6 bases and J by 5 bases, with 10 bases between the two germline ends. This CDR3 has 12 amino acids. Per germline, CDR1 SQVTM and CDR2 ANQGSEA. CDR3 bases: TGCAGCGTGGTAGTCGGAACCGGGGAGCTGTTTTTT. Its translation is CSVVVGTGELFF.

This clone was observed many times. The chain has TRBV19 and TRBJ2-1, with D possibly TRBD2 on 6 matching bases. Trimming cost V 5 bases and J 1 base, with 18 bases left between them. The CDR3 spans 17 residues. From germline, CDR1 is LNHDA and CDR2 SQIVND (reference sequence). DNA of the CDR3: TGTGCCAGTAGTCCTAGTGGTGACGGGAGTTCCTACAATGAGCAGTTCTTC. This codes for CASSPSGDGSSYNEQFF. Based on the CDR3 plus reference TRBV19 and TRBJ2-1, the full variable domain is DGGITQSPKYLFRKEGQNVTLSCEQNLNHDAMYWYRQDPGQGLRLIYYSQIVNDFQKGDIAEGYSVSREKKESFPLTVTSAQKNPTAFYLCASSPSGDGSSYNEQFFGPGTRLTVL.